The T cell receptor (beta chain) under discussion was sequenced for a study of post-analysis software for immune sequencing data. Study at large: The cohort encompassed relapsing-remitting, secondary progressive and progressive-relapsing multiple sclerosis disease courses. Overall study results and limits: Those samples that were prepared in the same batch co-clustered strongly by F measure. When patients were compared with controls, 5 or 6 TRBV segments were more frequent, TRBV5-6, TRBV5-1 and TRBV20-1 among them. The normalized Chao1 diversity of multiple sclerosis patients was significantly lower than that of controls.

Unique-molecular-identifier-tagged TCR beta cDNA libraries were used. Yield was roughly 0.5 million cDNA molecules from around 1 to 10 million T cells. TCRdb re-called the PCR reads through MiXCR, storing one row per CDR3 protein. Of about 770,000 distinct CDR3 sequences listed, approximately 44% were seen once; the top ten hold 4.9%. V was clipped by 4 bases and J by 3 bases; unmatched bases: 14. Germline CDR1 reads SGHVS; CDR2 reads FQNEAQ. CDR3 length: 17 amino acids. To note about this clonotype: Its target is not known.

The sample comprised blood. V usage is TRBV7-8 and J usage is TRBJ2-7, with 8 bases matching TRBD2. This clonotype originated in a girl aged 10-17 years with multiple sclerosis. CDR3 nucleotide sequence: TGTGCCAGCAGCTCCGGGGCCGAGGGACTAGGGATCTACGAGCAGTACTTC. Encoded protein: CASSSGAEGLGIYEQYF.